The 17 T cell receptor beta chains presented below share a single source sample, sequenced in a study of blood T cell repertoires in COVID-19. Measured with immunoSEQ multiplex PCR; TCRdb has only the in-frame clones, and not every one. Among over 300,000 clones listed, approximately 88% were seen once. Sample: peripheral blood. The source is a man in his late teens or twenties who had recovered from COVID-19.

The V call is TRBV6-5, the J call TRBJ2-1; 8 bases are a match to TRBD2. The junction had 8 bases not matched to a gene; V was cut back by 4 bases and J by 6 bases. Germline CDR1 MNHEY, CDR2 SVGAGI. The CDR3 extends over 15 amino acids. The chain's CDR3 is CASSSAGGPRNEQFF. CDR3 in DNA: TGTGCCAGCAGTTCTGCGGGGGGACCCCGCAATGAGCAGTTCTTC.

CDR3 protein: CASSLTGGGQPQHF. The CDR3 DNA reads TGTGCCAGCAGCTTGACAGGGGGAGGTCAGCCCCAGCATTTT. V usage is TRBV11-2 and J usage is TRBJ1-5, with 9 bases fitting TRBD1. The V gene end was trimmed by 3 bases and the J gene end by 6 bases; junction bases not matched to a gene: 3. CDR1 is SGHAT and CDR2 is FQNNGV in the germline V gene. There are 14 residues in the CDR3.

V gene TRBV4-2 combines with J gene TRBJ2-1; 11 bases are shared with TRBD2. Germline V lookup: CDR1 LGHNA, CDR2 YNFKEQ. V trimming: 7 bases; J trimming: 6 bases; junction bases outside the gene matches: 11. This CDR3 comprises 16 residues. In nucleotides, the CDR3 is TGTGCCAGCACCGCTTCTGGGACTAGCGGCTTCAATGAGCAGTTCTTC. Encoded protein: CASTASGTSGFNEQFF.

The chain recombines TRBV10-2 with TRBJ1-1; TRBD1 matches at 11 bases. Losses at the gene ends were 2 bases for V and 3 bases for J; bases not matched to a gene: 8. The CDR3 covers 17 residues. Germline V gene sequence: CDR1 WSHSY, CDR2 SAAADI. The CDR3 region has the DNA TGCGCCAGCAGTGAGCGGAGGACAGGGGGCGCCTACACTGAAGCTTTCTTT. This encodes CASSERRTGGAYTEAFF.

This chain connects TRBV27 to TRBJ1-2; 9 bases agree with TRBD1. The CDR3 runs 14 residues. Germline lookup yields CDR1 MNHEY and CDR2 SMNVEV (reference sequence). Trimming cost V 4 bases and J 5 bases; bases outside gene matches: 5. The CDR3 nucleotides are TGTGCCAGCAGTTCCCGACAGGGGGGGTATGGCTACACCTTC. Translated: CASSSRQGGYGYTF.

The chain is built from TRBV6-5 and TRBJ1-1, with 7 nucleotides matching TRBD1. Losses at the gene ends were 2 bases for V and 7 bases for J; bases not matched to a gene: 7. The CDR3 has 14 amino acids. In germline, CDR1 is MNHEY, CDR2 SVGAGI. Here the CDR3 reads CASSYLGQRDEAFF. CDR3 in DNA: TGTGCCAGCAGTTACCTGGGACAGCGAGATGAAGCTTTCTTT.

The chain joins TRBV12-3 or TRBV12-4 to TRBJ2-1; a possible D gene is TRBD2 (5 bases). There are 12 residues in the CDR3. Trimming shortened V by 2 bases and J by 10 bases, and 9 bases separated the two germline ends. The CDR3 region is CASSLRRGEQFF. The DNA for the CDR3 is TGTGCCAGCAGTTTACGTCGCGGGGAGCAGTTCTTC.

The gene calls are TRBV12-3 or TRBV12-4 and TRBJ1-2, with D possibly matching TRBD1 (6 bases). V lost 5 bases to trimming and J lost 5 bases, with 12 bases between them. This CDR3 comprises 13 residues. In DNA, the CDR3 is TGTGCCAGCAGTCGAGACAGGAAGTATGGCTACACCTTC. Protein sequence: CASSRDRKYGYTF.

The gene calls are TRBV7-9 and TRBJ1-2; 8 bases match TRBD1. This CDR3 spans 16 amino acids. Looked up from germline, CDR1 is SEHNR and CDR2 is FQNEAQ (reference sequence). V lost 5 bases and J lost 4; bases outside the gene matches: 12. The CDR3 nucleotides are TGTGCCAGCAGCCTCTCAGGTCAGGGGGCGTTCTATGGCTACACCTTC. Translating gives CASSLSGQGAFYGYTF.

This clone was seen a single time. The DNA of the CDR3 is TGTGCCAGCAGCGGCCTTACGGGGGCAACTAATGAAAAACTGTTTTTT. Protein sequence: CASSGLTGATNEKLFF. This sequence joins TRBV9 and TRBJ1-4; D might be TRBD1 (5 bases). Germline V gene sequence: CDR1 SGDLS, CDR2 YYNGEE. The V and J ends lost 3 bases and 0 bases respectively, with 12 bases between them. The CDR3 extends over 16 amino acids. The full variable domain, rest sourced from reference TRBV9 and TRBJ1-4, is DSGVTQTPKHLITATGQRVTLRCSPRSGDLSVYWYQQSLDQGLQFLIQYYNGEERAKGNILERFSAQQFPDLHSELNLSSLELGDSALYFCASSGLTGATNEKLFFGSGTQLSVL.

This CDR3 reads CSVALGLVFF. The CDR3 DNA sequence: TGCAGCGTTGCGTTGGGACTAGTCTTCTTC. This chain uses TRBV29-1 with TRBJ2-1; 8 bases fit TRBD2. CDR1 and CDR2 (germline): SQVTM, ANQGSEA. The CDR3 extends over 10 amino acids. J was trimmed by 16 bases and V by 4 bases; bases with no gene match: 6.

V usage is TRBV5-4 and J usage is TRBJ2-3; no firm D call. Germline CDR1 reads SGHNT; CDR2 reads YYREEE (reference sequence). The V and J ends lost 0 bases and 2 bases respectively, with 10 bases between them. The CDR3 sequence is 15 residues long. CDR3 sequence reads: CASSLGGLNTDTQYF. CDR3 nucleotide sequence: TGTGCCAGCAGCTTGGGCGGCCTGAACACAGATACGCAGTATTTT. The full variable domain, its missing parts supplied by reference TRBV5-4 and TRBJ2-3, is ETGVTQSPTHLIKTRGQQVTLRCSSQSGHNTVSWYQQALGQGPQFIFQYYREEENGRGNFPPRFSGLQFPNYSSELNVNALELDDSALYLCASSLGGLNTDTQYFGPGTRLTVL.

The chain recombines TRBV7-9 with TRBJ1-2, with 11 bases lining up with TRBD1. The CDR3 extends over 15 amino acids. Germline assignment: CDR1 SEHNR and CDR2 FQNEAQ (reference sequence). J lost 4 bases, V lost 5 bases, and 6 bases had no gene match. CDR3 nucleotide sequence: TGTGCCAGCAGCCGAGGGACAGGGGGATTCTATGGCTACACCTTC. This sequence encodes CASSRGTGGFYGYTF.

V and J are TRBV5-6 and TRBJ1-2; 7 bases agree with TRBD1. Germline V gene data show CDR1 as SGHDT and CDR2 as YYEEEE. The CDR3 contains 15 residues. The ends lost 4 bases at V and 4 bases at J; junction bases unmatched: 10. Here the CDR3 DNA reads TGTGCCAGCAGCCTCCTTCGGGACAGAGGCTATGGCTACACCTTC. Translating gives CASSLLRDRGYGYTF.

V and J are TRBV4-1 and TRBJ1-6; 8 bases agree with TRBD1. CDR1 is MGHRA, CDR2 YSYEKL, per germline. This CDR3 is built from 15 residues. V gave up 1 base and J gave up 9 bases; unmatched junction bases: 5. Written as DNA, the CDR3 is TGCGCCAGCAGCCAAGTGGGGACAGGTTTTTCACCCCTCCACTTT. It translates to CASSQVGTGFSPLHF.

CDR3 nucleotide sequence: TGTGCCAGCATCGGACAGGGGGCCGCCGGGGAGCTGTTTTTT. Its translation: CASIGQGAAGELFF. This chain joins TRBV7-9 and TRBJ2-2, with 11 bases lining up with TRBD1. Per the germline V gene, CDR1 is SEHNR and CDR2 is FQNEAQ (reference sequence). This CDR3 comprises 14 residues. The J segment lost 6 bases and the V segment lost 7 bases, leaving 4 bases of the junction unmatched.

The rearrangement joins TRBV10-1 to TRBJ2-1, with 14 bases matching TRBD2. The V and J ends lost 2 bases and 7 bases, in that order; junction bases with no gene match: 4. This CDR3 is 16 amino acids long. CDR1 and CDR2 (germline): WNHNN, SYGVQD (reference sequence). CDR3 DNA sequence: TGCGCCAGCAGTGAGATGGGACTAGCGGGAGAGAATGAGCAGTTCTTC. Translated: CASSEMGLAGENEQFF.